This TCR beta chain was captured by sequencing in a study of early T cells in non-severe SARS-CoV-2 infection. This CDR3 has 13 amino acids. The germline V and J ends were trimmed by 10 bases and 0 bases, with 13 bases remaining between them. Germline V gives CDR1 MDHEN, CDR2 SYDVKM. TCRdb redid the calling of the 5' RACE reads with MiXCR, one entry per CDR3 protein. The sample carries 95,000 to 110,000 distinct CDR3 sequences, around 10% recorded once. This sequence joins TRBV28 and TRBJ2-7, with D unclear. This clonotype was sampled from an adult who was a healthcare worker with PCR-confirmed SARS-CoV-2 infection or an uninfected control (not recorded which). Material: whole blood. The CDR3, as DNA: TGTGCCACTAGGAGCTACAGCTCCTACGAGCAGTACTTC. Its translation: CATRSYSSYEQYF.